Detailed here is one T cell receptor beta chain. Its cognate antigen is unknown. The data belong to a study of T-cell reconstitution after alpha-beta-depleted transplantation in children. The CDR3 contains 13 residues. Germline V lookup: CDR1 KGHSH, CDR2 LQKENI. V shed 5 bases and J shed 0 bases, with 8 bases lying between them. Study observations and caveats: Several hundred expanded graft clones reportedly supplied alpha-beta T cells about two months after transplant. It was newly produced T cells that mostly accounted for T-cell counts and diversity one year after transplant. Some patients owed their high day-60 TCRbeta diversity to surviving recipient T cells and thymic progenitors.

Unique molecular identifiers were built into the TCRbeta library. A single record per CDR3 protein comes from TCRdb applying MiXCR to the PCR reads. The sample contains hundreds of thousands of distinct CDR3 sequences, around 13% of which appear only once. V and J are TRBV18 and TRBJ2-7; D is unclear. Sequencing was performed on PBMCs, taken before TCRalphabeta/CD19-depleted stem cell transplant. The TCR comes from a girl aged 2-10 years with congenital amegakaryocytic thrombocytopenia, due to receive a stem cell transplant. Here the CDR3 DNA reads TGTGCCAGCTCAGGCTGTAGCTCCTACGAGCAGTACTTC. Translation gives CASSGCSSYEQYF.